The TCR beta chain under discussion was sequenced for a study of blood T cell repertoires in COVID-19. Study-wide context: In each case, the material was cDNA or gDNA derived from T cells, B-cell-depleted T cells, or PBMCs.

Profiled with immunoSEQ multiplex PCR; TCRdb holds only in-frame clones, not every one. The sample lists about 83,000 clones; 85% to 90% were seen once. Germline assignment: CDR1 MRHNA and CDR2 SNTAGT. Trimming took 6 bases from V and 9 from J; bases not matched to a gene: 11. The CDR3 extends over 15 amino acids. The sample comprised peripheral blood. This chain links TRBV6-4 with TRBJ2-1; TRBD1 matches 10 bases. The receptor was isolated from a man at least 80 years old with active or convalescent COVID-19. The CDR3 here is CASSKTGGASGEQFF. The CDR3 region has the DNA TGTGCCAGCAGCAAGACAGGGGGCGCATCTGGTGAGCAGTTCTTC.